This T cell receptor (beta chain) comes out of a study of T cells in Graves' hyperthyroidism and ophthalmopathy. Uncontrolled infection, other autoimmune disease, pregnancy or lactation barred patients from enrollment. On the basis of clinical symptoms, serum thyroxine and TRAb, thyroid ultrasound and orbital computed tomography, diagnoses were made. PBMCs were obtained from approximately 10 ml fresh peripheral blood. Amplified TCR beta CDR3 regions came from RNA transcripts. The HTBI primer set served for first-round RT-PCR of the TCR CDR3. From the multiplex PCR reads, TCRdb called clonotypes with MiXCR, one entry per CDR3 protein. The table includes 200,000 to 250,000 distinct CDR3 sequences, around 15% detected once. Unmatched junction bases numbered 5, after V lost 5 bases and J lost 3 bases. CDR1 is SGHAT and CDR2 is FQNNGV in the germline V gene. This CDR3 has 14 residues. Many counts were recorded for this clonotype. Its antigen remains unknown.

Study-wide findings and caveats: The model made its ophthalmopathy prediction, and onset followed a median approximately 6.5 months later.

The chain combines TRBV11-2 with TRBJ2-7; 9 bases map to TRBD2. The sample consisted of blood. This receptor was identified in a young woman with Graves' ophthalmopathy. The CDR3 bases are TGTGCCAGCAGCCTAATAGCGGGAGACTACGAGCAGTACTTC. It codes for CASSLIAGDYEQYF.